This T cell receptor beta chain was sequenced for a study of blood T cells in healthy people across ages. This clonotype was detected only a few times. A junction end diverges from the germline sequence, so it may reflect a read error. This CDR3 comprises 14 residues. Germline V gene sequence: CDR1 SEHNR, CDR2 FQNEAQ (reference sequence). PCR was performed a second time for roughly 7 to 12 cycles using a sample-barcoded 5' primer and a J-beta primer mix. TCRdb independently ran MiXCR on the 5' RACE reads; one entry per CDR3 protein. The data show 750,000 to 1,000,000 distinct CDR3 sequences, around 29% seen once. These data also formed part of another study, on T cells of mothers and their children.

The sequencing input was blood. This clonotype was obtained from a woman in her thirties or forties in good health. The chain links TRBV7-9 to TRBJ2-7, with 9 bases that match TRBD1. The DNA of the CDR3 is TGTGCCAGCAGACCGCGGGACAGGGACTACAAGCAGTACTTC. Encoded protein: CASRPRDRDYKQYF.